This T cell receptor beta chain was identified during a study of early T cells in non-severe SARS-CoV-2 infection. Turning to this clonotype: Its target is unknown.

The CDR3 extends over 15 amino acids. Germline CDR1 SGHAT, CDR2 FQNNGV. Unmatched junction bases numbered 4, after V lost 3 bases and J lost 6 bases. Findings of the study overall: Comparison of clonotypes with VDJdb favored anti-spike CD8 responses while missing private and CD4 specificities.

Unique molecular identifiers tagged individual cDNA molecules. Each CDR3 protein gets one entry after TCRdb re-called the 5' RACE reads with MiXCR. The table lists tens of thousands of distinct CDR3 sequences, roughly 10% of them singletons. The chain links TRBV11-2 to TRBJ2-2; 10 bases line up with TRBD2. This receptor was identified in an adult who was a healthcare worker with PCR-confirmed SARS-CoV-2 infection or an uninfected control (not recorded which). Here the sequenced sample was whole blood, taken at baseline. This CDR3 is CASSLSGRGAGELFF. CDR3 coding DNA: TGTGCCAGCAGCTTGAGCGGGAGGGGAGCCGGGGAGCTGTTTTTT.